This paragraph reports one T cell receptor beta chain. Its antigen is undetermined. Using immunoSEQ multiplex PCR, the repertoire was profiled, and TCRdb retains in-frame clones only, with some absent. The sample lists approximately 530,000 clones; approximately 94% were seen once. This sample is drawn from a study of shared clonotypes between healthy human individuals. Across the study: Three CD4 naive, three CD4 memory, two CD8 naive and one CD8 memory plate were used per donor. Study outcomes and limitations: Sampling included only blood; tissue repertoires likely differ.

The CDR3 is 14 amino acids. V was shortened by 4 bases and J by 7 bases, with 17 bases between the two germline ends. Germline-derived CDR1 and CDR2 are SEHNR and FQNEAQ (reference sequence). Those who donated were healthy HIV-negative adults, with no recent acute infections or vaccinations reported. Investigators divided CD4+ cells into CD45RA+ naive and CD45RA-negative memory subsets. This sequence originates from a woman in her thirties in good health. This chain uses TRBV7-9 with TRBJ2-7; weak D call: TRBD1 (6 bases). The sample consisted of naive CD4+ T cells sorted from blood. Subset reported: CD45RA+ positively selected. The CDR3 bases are TGTGCCAGCAGCTCCCGGACAGTAAGTAGGGAGCAGTACTTC. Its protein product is CASSSRTVSREQYF.